This T cell receptor beta chain was observed in a study of T cell repertoires in ileal Crohn's disease. Sample time point: neoterminal ileum biopsy at postoperative endoscopy, about 6 months after surgery. Germline CDR1 and CDR2: GTSNPN and SVGIG (reference sequence). V lost 1 base, J lost 0 bases, and 5 bases lay in between. The CDR3 totals 13 residues. Here immunoSEQ multiplex PCR was the method, and the copy in TCRdb shows in-frame clones only, minus some. Among about 62,000 clones listed, 85% to 90% were seen once. The chain couples TRBV30 to TRBJ2-3; D gene unclear. The sequenced sample consisted of ileal tissue. This receptor was taken from an adult with Crohn's disease. Written as DNA, the CDR3 is TGTGCCTGGAGTGCCTCTAGCACAGATACGCAGTATTTT. It encodes CAWSASSTDTQYF. Full variable domain (missing parts from reference TRBV30 and TRBJ2-3): SQTIHQWPATLVQPVGSPLSLECTVEGTSNPNLYWYRQAAGRGLQLLFYSVGIGQISSEVPQNLSASRPQDRQFILSSKKLLLSDSGFYLCAWSASSTDTQYFGPGTRLTVL.